This T cell receptor (beta chain) was sequenced in a study of OX40 agonist ivuxolimab in advanced cancers. As for the study in general: Earlier anti-PD-1, anti-PD-L1 or anti-CTLA-4 therapy was permitted; roughly 40% had received some. Partial responses occurred in Three dose-escalation patients, one with hepatocellular carcinoma and two with cutaneous melanoma. Overall study findings and caveats: Both blood CD4+ and CD8+ T cells showed clonal growth by week 6 at 0.1 to 3.0 mg/kg.

Comment on this clone: Antigen unknown.

Clones were sequenced by immunoSEQ multiplex PCR, and TCRdb holds only the in-frame ones, with some missing. Of tens of thousands of clones in the sample, around 84% are singletons; the top ten hold 7.3%. Trimming stripped 5 bases from V and 0 bases from J, with 14 bases between. The CDR3 has 16 amino acids. CDR1 SGHTA and CDR2 FQGNSA come from the germline V gene. This chain uses TRBV7-2 with TRBJ1-5; possibly TRBD1 for D (6 bases). The sequences come from CD4+ or CD8+ T cells sorted from blood, collected in a trial of the OX40 agonist ivuxolimab. The sequence was collected from an adult with an advanced solid tumor such as melanoma, head and neck, liver or kidney cancer. The CDR3 spells CASSKQGGLSNQPQHF. The CDR3 coding sequence is TGTGCCAGCAGCAAACAGGGTGGGCTTAGCAATCAGCCCCAGCATTTT.